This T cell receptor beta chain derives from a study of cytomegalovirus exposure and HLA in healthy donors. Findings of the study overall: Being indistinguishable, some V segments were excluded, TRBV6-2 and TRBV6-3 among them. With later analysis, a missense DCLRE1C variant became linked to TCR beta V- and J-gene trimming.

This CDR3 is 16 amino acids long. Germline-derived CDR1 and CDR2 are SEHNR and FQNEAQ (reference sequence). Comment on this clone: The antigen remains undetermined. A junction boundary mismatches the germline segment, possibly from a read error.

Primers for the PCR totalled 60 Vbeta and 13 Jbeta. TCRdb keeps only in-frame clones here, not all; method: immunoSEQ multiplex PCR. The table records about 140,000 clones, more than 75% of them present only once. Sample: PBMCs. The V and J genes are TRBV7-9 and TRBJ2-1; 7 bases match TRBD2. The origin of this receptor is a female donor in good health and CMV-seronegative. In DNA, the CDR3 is TGTTCCAGCAGAGTGGGGGGGACGCCACGGTACAATGAGCAGTTCTTC. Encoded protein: CSSRVGGTPRYNEQFF.